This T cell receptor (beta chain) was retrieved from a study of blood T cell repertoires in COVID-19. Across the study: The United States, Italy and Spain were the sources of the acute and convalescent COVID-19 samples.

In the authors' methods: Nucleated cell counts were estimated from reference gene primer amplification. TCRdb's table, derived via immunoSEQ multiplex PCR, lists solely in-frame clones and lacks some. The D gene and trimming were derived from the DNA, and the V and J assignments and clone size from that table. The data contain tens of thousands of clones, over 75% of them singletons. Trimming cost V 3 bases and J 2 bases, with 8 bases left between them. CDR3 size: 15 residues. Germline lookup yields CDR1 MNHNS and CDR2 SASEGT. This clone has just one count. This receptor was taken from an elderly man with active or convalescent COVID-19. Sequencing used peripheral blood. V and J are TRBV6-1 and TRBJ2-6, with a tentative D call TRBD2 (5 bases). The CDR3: CASSEPGTGANVLTF. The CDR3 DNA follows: TGTGCCAGCAGTGAGCCGGGAACTGGGGCCAACGTCCTGACTTTC.